This T cell receptor (beta chain) appears in the sequencing data of a study of shared clonotypes between healthy human individuals. Whole-study context: Serving as donors were two women and three men, whose ages spanned 18 to 49. Study-level findings and limits: The study generally estimated greater richness for naive than memory subsets. Sorted-subset samples were not fully sequenced, rarefaction indicated. Clonotypes that were shared across a few donors made up roughly 5% of naive CD4 clonotypes.

Notes on this clone: Antigen: not known.

The CDR3 has 16 residues. CDR1 and CDR2 from the germline V gene are SGHRS and YFSETQ. Trimming removed 2 bases from V and 0 bases from J, with 12 bases in between. TCRdb's copy holds only in-frame clones and misses some; the assay was immunoSEQ multiplex PCR. Seen here are 950,000 to 1,300,000 clones, more than 60% observed once, and the top ten hold approximately 1.5%. The J gene is TRBJ1-3, the V gene TRBV5-1; D not certain. This TCR was sampled from a man aged 18 to 29 in good health. Input material: memory CD4+ T cells sorted from blood. Subset specified: CD45RA-negative fraction. CDR3 nucleotide sequence: TGCGCCAGCAGCTTAGGAGCGTGGAGCTCTGGAAACACCATATATTTT. This codes for CASSLGAWSSGNTIYF.